This TCR beta chain originates from a study of T-cell memory formation after mild COVID-19. One entry per CDR3 protein, called by TCRdb with MiXCR from the 5' RACE reads. This repertoire shows around 140,000 distinct CDR3 sequences, approximately 26% found once; its top ten account for roughly 24%. This clonotype was counted between two and nine times. CDR1 is SGHAT and CDR2 is FQNNGV in the germline V gene. The CDR3 loop spans 12 amino acids. Trimming took off 5 bases at V and 13 bases at J, with 17 bases between the two ends. Sequenced material: PBMCs or a T cell subset sorted from them (not recorded which). The chain couples TRBV11-2 to TRBJ2-5, with D hard to call. This TCR was recovered from an adult woman who had mild COVID-19 (a few samples of this study predate the infection). Cell type and time point are not known. CDR3 loop: CASSNGPSEAYF. CDR3 bases: TGTGCCAGCAGCAACGGACCTTCAGAAGCGTACTTC.